The 21 T cell receptor beta chains listed next were all sequenced from one sample in a study of control samples from healthy donors and cancer patients. Profiling relied on immunoSEQ multiplex PCR, and the TCRdb table lists in-frame clones only, not all of them. Here the sample spans 150,000 or so clones, about 90% being singletons. The specimen was blood. These receptors all come from a man younger than 35 in good health.

The rearrangement links TRBV15 to TRBJ1-6; tentatively, D is TRBD1 (5 bases). The length of the CDR3 is 17 residues. With 0 bases removed from V and 7 bases from J, the gap between germline ends came to 16 bases. CDR1 LNHNV and CDR2 YYDKDF come from the germline V gene (reference sequence). DNA for the CDR3: TGTGCCACCAGCAGAGACCCACCGGGGGTTAACAATTCACCCCTCCACTTT. Translation: CATSRDPPGVNNSPLHF.

The chain uses TRBV18 and TRBJ1-2; 7 bases line up with TRBD1. The CDR3 runs to 16 residues. Germline V lookup: CDR1 KGHSH, CDR2 LQKENI. V lost 2 bases to trimming and J lost 4 bases; unmatched junction nucleotides: 10. This CDR3 reads CASSPFPGQSFYGYTF. CDR3 nucleotide sequence: TGTGCCAGCTCACCATTCCCGGGACAGAGTTTCTATGGCTACACCTTC.

The rearrangement links TRBV11-2 to TRBJ1-1; D is uncertain. CDR1 is SGHAT, CDR2 FQNNGV, per germline. There are 16 residues in the CDR3. V lost 4 bases and J lost 4, with 19 bases in between. CDR3 protein: CASSSAILLGSTEAFF. The CDR3 DNA is TGTGCCAGCAGCTCGGCGATATTGTTGGGGAGCACTGAAGCTTTCTTT.

The chain recombines TRBV10-3 with TRBJ2-7; TRBD2 agrees at 8 bases. Looked up from germline, CDR1 is ENHRY and CDR2 is SYGVKD. Trimming removed 4 bases from V and 2 bases from J; junction bases left unmatched: 4. The CDR3 contains 14 residues. CDR3 sequence reads: CAISGAGGPYEQYF. The CDR3, as DNA: TGTGCCATCAGTGGCGCGGGGGGACCCTACGAGCAGTACTTC.

The chain uses TRBV5-4 and TRBJ1-6; a possible D gene is TRBD1 (5 bases). Per the germline V gene, CDR1 is SGHNT and CDR2 is YYREEE (reference sequence). This CDR3 comprises 14 residues. The V gene lost 5 bases and the J gene lost 7 bases, with 13 bases spanning the gap. CDR3 sequence: CASRVGWGNSPLHF. As DNA, the CDR3 is TGTGCCAGCAGAGTGGGTTGGGGCAATTCACCCCTCCACTTT.

V gene TRBV6-6 combines with J gene TRBJ2-3, with 9 bases lining up with TRBD2. This CDR3 comprises 17 residues. Germline CDR1 reads MNHNY; CDR2 reads SVGAGI (reference sequence). After removal of 5 bases from V and 3 bases from J, the junction contained 12 bases not matched to a gene. CDR3 nucleotides: TGTGCCAGCAGTCCCTCCCCAGGAGCGGGGGGTACAGATACGCAGTATTTT. Translated, it gives CASSPSPGAGGTDTQYF.

The V gene is TRBV7-9, the J gene TRBJ1-2; 7 nucleotides agree with TRBD1. Trimming took 1 base from V and 2 from J; bases not matched to a gene: 4. The CDR3 sequence is 15 residues long. Germline lookup yields CDR1 SEHNR and CDR2 FQNEAQ (reference sequence). The CDR3 DNA reads TGTGCCAGCAGCTTAGGGGCGACAGGGAACTATGGCTACACCTTC. It encodes CASSLGATGNYGYTF.

The chain links TRBV19 to TRBJ1-1; 9 bases fit TRBD1. This CDR3 contains 16 residues. Germline V gene data show CDR1 as LNHDA and CDR2 as SQIVND (reference sequence). The V gene end was trimmed by 5 bases and the J gene end by 2 bases; junction bases not matched to a gene: 9. In DNA, the CDR3 is TGTGCCAGTAGTGACTACAGGGGGCAGAGTAACACTGAAGCTTTCTTT. This encodes CASSDYRGQSNTEAFF.

V and J are TRBV6-5 and TRBJ1-1; tentatively, D is TRBD1 (5 bases). CDR1 is MNHEY and CDR2 is SVGAGI in the germline V gene. The CDR3 extends over 13 amino acids. The germline V and J ends were trimmed by 6 bases and 3 bases, with 11 bases remaining between them. CDR3 DNA: TGTGCCAGCAGACGAGTACAGGACACTGAAGCTTTCTTT. Translation: CASRRVQDTEAFF.

This chain's CDR3 is CASTLQGLGGNEQFF. CDR3 nucleotide sequence: TGTGCCAGCACGTTACAGGGGCTCGGTGGGAATGAGCAGTTCTTC. The chain carries TRBV6-5 and TRBJ2-1, with TRBD1 identical over 7 bases. The CDR3 has 15 amino acids. Per the germline V gene, CDR1 is MNHEY and CDR2 is SVGAGI. Germline trimming cut 7 bases from V and 7 bases from J; bases unmatched to any gene: 13.

J is TRBJ1-5 and V is TRBV25-1; TRBD1 matches 9 bases. V lost 6 bases and J lost 4; bases outside the gene matches: 4. CDR3 size: 14 residues. CDR1 is MGHDK and CDR2 is SYGVNS in the germline V gene. Written as DNA, the CDR3 is TGTGCCAGCAGGGCCGGGACAGGGAATCAGCCCCAGCATTTT. Translation gives CASRAGTGNQPQHF.

The chain combines TRBV5-1 with TRBJ2-1; TRBD1 might be the D (6 bases). CDR1 and CDR2 from the germline V gene are SGHRS and YFSETQ. The CDR3 covers 15 residues. Trimming removed 2 bases at V and 8 bases at J, with 17 bases between. The CDR3 bases are TGCGCCAGCAGCTTAGGACAGCCCTCCGGCGATGAGCAGTTCTTC. This sequence encodes CASSLGQPSGDEQFF.

This clone has only one observation. The DNA for the CDR3 is TGTGCCAGCTCACCACGGGACAATGGCAATCAGCCCCAGCATTTT. This encodes CASSPRDNGNQPQHF. The chain recombines TRBV18 with TRBJ1-5; weak D call: TRBD1 (6 bases). The CDR3 extends over 15 amino acids. The germline V gene encodes CDR1 KGHSH and CDR2 LQKENI. The V and J ends lost 1 base and 2 bases respectively, with 9 bases between them.

V and J are TRBV28 and TRBJ2-7; 7 bases fit TRBD2. Germline V CDR1 and CDR2: MDHEN, SYDVKM. The CDR3 is 14 residues long. V lost 5 bases and J lost 5; bases outside the gene matches: 9. CDR3 bases: TGTGCCAGCAGTCTCCCTCCCGGGAGGCACGAGCAGTACTTC. Its translation: CASSLPPGRHEQYF.

The chain uses TRBV28 and TRBJ1-4; TRBD1 is a possible D gene (6 bases). Germline lookup yields CDR1 MDHEN and CDR2 SYDVKM. The CDR3 is 18 amino acids. V gave up 6 bases and J gave up 2 bases, with 22 bases separating them. The CDR3 DNA sequence: TGTGCCAGCAGCGGTGAAGGGGGGCGAGGTGCGACTAATGAAAAACTGTTTTTT. Translation: CASSGEGGRGATNEKLFF.

The genes are TRBV3-1 (or the pseudogene TRBV3-2) and TRBJ2-3; 8 nucleotides match TRBD2. The V gene's germline CDR1 is LGHDT and CDR2 YNNKEL (reference sequence). The ends lost 0 bases at V and 4 bases at J; junction bases unmatched: 15. This CDR3 spans 19 amino acids. The CDR3 loop is CASSQDPPLGGGTSDTQYF. The CDR3 bases are TGTGCCAGCAGCCAAGACCCTCCTCTGGGCGGGGGGACCTCAGATACGCAGTATTTT.

The genes are TRBV6-5 and TRBJ2-2; unclear D gene. V lost 2 bases to trimming and J lost 7 bases, with 11 bases between them. CDR1 and CDR2 from the germline V gene are MNHEY and SVGAGI. The CDR3 has 14 residues. The CDR3 here is CASSYVSAIGELFF. For the CDR3, the DNA is TGTGCCAGCAGTTACGTGTCTGCAATCGGGGAGCTGTTTTTT.

This rearrangement joins TRBV20-1 to TRBJ2-7; unclear D gene. Trimming pared 4 bases from V and 1 base from J, leaving 5 bases between. Per germline, CDR1 DFQATT and CDR2 SNEGSKA (reference sequence). CDR3 length equals 11 residues. The CDR3 DNA follows: TGCAGTGCTACAAGTTCCTACGAGCAGTACTTC. It codes for CSATSSYEQYF.

The chain combines TRBV7-9 with TRBJ2-3; the D is unclear. Germline CDR1 reads SEHNR; CDR2 reads FQNEAQ (reference sequence). Trimming took off 10 bases at V and 6 bases at J, with 8 bases between the two ends. This CDR3 has 10 amino acids. CDR3 sequence reads: CATHLDTQYF. CDR3 nucleotides: TGTGCCACCCACCTGGATACGCAGTATTTT. Using reference TRBV7-9 and TRBJ2-3 for the parts outside the CDR3, the full variable domain is DTGVSQNPRHKITKRGQNVTFRCDPISEHNRLYWYRQTLGQGPEFLTYFQNEAQLEKSRLLSDRFSAERPKGSFSTLEIQRTEQGDSAMYLCATHLDTQYFGPGTRLTVL.

The rearrangement links TRBV6-4 to TRBJ2-6; 7 positions agree with TRBD1. This CDR3 comprises 19 residues. Germline CDR1 and CDR2: MRHNA and SNTAGT. The ends lost 1 base at V and 0 bases at J; junction bases unmatched: 9. The CDR3 DNA reads as TGTGCCAGCAGTGACTGCGTGTGGGGGACAGACTCTGGGGCCAACGTCCTGACTTTC. This codes for CASSDCVWGTDSGANVLTF.

The V and J genes are TRBV7-8 and TRBJ1-6, with D unclear. Trimming left V 1 base short and J 10 bases short, with 5 bases between. Germline V CDR1 and CDR2: SGHVS, FQNEAQ. The CDR3 length is 12 residues. The CDR3 region is CASSLDRSPLHF. The CDR3 nucleotides are TGTGCCAGCAGCTTAGATAGGTCACCCCTCCACTTT.